The 23 T cell receptor beta chains reported below all come from one sample, sequenced in a study of blood T cells in healthy people across ages. With a J-beta primer mix and a sample-barcoded 5' primer, a second PCR ran roughly 7 to 11 cycles. Using its own MiXCR run on the 5' RACE reads, TCRdb lists one record per CDR3 protein. The sample lists around 1.5 million distinct CDR3 sequences; roughly 64% were seen once. Sequenced sample: blood. Receptors originate from a man between 18 and 35 years old in good health.

The CDR3 DNA follows: TGCAGTGCGCCTAAACAGGGAGGAGGCTACGAGCAGTACTTC. It codes for CSAPKQGGGYEQYF. This sequence joins TRBV20-1 and TRBJ2-7; perhaps D is TRBD1 or TRBD2 (6 bases each). Trimming took off 6 bases at V and 3 bases at J, with 18 bases between the two ends. Germline-derived CDR1 and CDR2 are DFQATT and SNEGSKA (reference sequence). The CDR3 is made up of 14 amino acids.

The rearrangement links TRBV11-2 to TRBJ2-5; D remains unclear. CDR1 is SGHAT and CDR2 is FQNNGV in the germline V gene. The CDR3 sequence is 16 residues long. With 1 base removed from V and 0 bases from J, the gap between germline ends came to 12 bases. This CDR3 is CASSLGLLGNQETQYF. CDR3 bases: TGTGCCAGCAGCTTAGGTCTTCTGGGGAACCAAGAGACCCAGTACTTC.

The chain links TRBV29-1 to TRBJ1-1, with D possibly TRBD1 on 6 matching bases. Germline V gene data show CDR1 as SQVTM and CDR2 as ANQGSEA. The germline V and J ends were trimmed by 4 bases and 0 bases, with 12 bases remaining between them. The CDR3 is 14 amino acids. CDR3 nucleotide sequence: TGCAGCGTTGGGGGGGCAGGCATGAACACTGAAGCTTTCTTT. Amino acid sequence: CSVGGAGMNTEAFF.

The gene calls are TRBV10-3 and TRBJ2-7; no clear D gene. The CDR3 runs 12 residues. V shed 4 bases and J shed 2 bases, with 6 bases lying between them. Germline CDR1 is ENHRY and CDR2 is SYGVKD. The CDR3 reads CAISAEAYEQYF. The CDR3 coding sequence is TGTGCCATCAGTGCGGAAGCCTACGAGCAGTACTTC.

This clonotype was seen more than once but under ten times. V is TRBV7-2 and J is TRBJ1-2; D remains unclear. Germline assignment: CDR1 SGHTA and CDR2 FQGNSA. The CDR3 is made up of 14 amino acids. V lost 1 base and J lost 2, with 8 bases in between. For the CDR3, the DNA is TGTGCCAGCAGCTTAGGTCGGAGAAACTATGGCTACACCTTC. This encodes CASSLGRRNYGYTF.

CDR3 nucleotide sequence: TGTGCCAGCAGTTACCCGGGACAGGGCGTCGAGCAGTTCTTC. It codes for CASSYPGQGVEQFF. The chain carries TRBV6-5 and TRBJ2-1; the match to TRBD1 covers 9 bases. The germline CDR1 and CDR2 sequences are MNHEY and SVGAGI. This CDR3 spans 14 amino acids. J was trimmed by 10 bases and V by 2 bases; bases with no gene match: 6.

This clonotype has more than one count but fewer than ten. The V call is TRBV4-1, the J call TRBJ2-5; 8 bases match TRBD2. The CDR3 extends over 16 amino acids. Losses at the gene ends were 2 bases for V and 13 bases for J; bases not matched to a gene: 18. The germline V gene has CDR1 MGHRA and CDR2 YSYEKL. The CDR3: CASSQTPGLGGSERYF. The DNA for the CDR3 is TGCGCCAGCAGCCAAACCCCGGGACTAGGAGGCAGTGAGCGGTACTTC.

The table lists this clonotype with a few counts. This chain connects TRBV5-1 to TRBJ2-1; 8 positions match TRBD2. The CDR3 is 15 residues long. Trimming removed 3 bases from V and 8 bases from J; junction bases left unmatched: 10. Per the germline V gene, CDR1 is SGHRS and CDR2 is YFSETQ. The DNA of the CDR3 is TGCGCCAGCAGCTCGGCCGGGACTAGTCGGGATGAGCAGTTCTTC. The encoded protein is CASSSAGTSRDEQFF.

This clonotype was observed a single time. The chain combines TRBV3-1 with TRBJ2-7, with 12 bases lining up with TRBD2. In germline, CDR1 is LGHDT, CDR2 YNNKEL (reference sequence). The CDR3 runs to 19 residues. V shed 0 bases and J 0 bases; nucleotides not matched to a gene: 9. The CDR3 DNA follows: TGTGCCAGCAGCCAAGATCTGGCTAGCGGGAGGGGTAGCTCCTACGAGCAGTACTTC. This gives the protein CASSQDLASGRGSSYEQYF.

In its sample, this clonotype was seen a few times. The chain uses TRBV6-6 and TRBJ1-1; D unclear. The CDR3 is 15 amino acids. CDR1 and CDR2 (germline): MNHNY, SVGAGI (reference sequence). The germline V and J ends were trimmed by 4 bases and 4 bases, with 16 bases remaining between them. Here the CDR3 DNA reads TGTGCCAGCAGTTCCCCGGAGGGCTTGAGCACTGAAGCTTTCTTT. Translation gives CASSSPEGLSTEAFF.

This clonotype was seen a few times. The J gene is TRBJ1-2, the V gene TRBV6-4, with TRBD1 matching 9 bases. Germline assignment: CDR1 MRHNA and CDR2 SNTAGT. V gave up 6 bases and J gave up 8 bases; unmatched junction bases: 10. The CDR3 loop spans 14 amino acids. The CDR3 region is CASSGEDRGGGYTF. The DNA for the CDR3 is TGTGCCAGCAGCGGCGAGGACAGGGGAGGGGGCTACACCTTC.

The chain combines TRBV20-1 with TRBJ1-5, with TRBD1 identical over 8 bases. CDR1 and CDR2 from the germline V gene are DFQATT and SNEGSKA (reference sequence). This CDR3 spans 12 amino acids. Losses at the gene ends were 5 bases for V and 5 bases for J; bases not matched to a gene: 2. The CDR3 is CSAATGDQPQHF. In DNA, the CDR3 is TGCAGTGCTGCGACAGGGGATCAGCCCCAGCATTTT.

Comments on this clonotype: The germline gene is not matched at one end of the junction; a read error may be the cause. The V call is TRBV7-8, the J call TRBJ2-7; D ambiguous. The CDR3 is 15 residues long. Germline V gene sequence: CDR1 SGHVS, CDR2 FQNEAQ. The CDR3 is CASSPLLGSSDEQYF. CDR3 DNA sequence: TGTGCCAGCAGCCCCCTCCTGGGAAGCTCCGACGAGCAGTACTTC.

The chain joins TRBV7-9 to TRBJ1-4; the match to TRBD1 covers 9 bases. Trimming cost V 4 bases and J 14 bases; bases outside gene matches: 8. Germline loops: CDR1 SEHNR, CDR2 FQNEAQ (reference sequence). The length of the CDR3 is 13 residues. The CDR3: CASSYNTGGFLFF. The CDR3 coding sequence is TGTGCCAGCAGCTACAACACAGGGGGCTTTCTGTTTTTT.

This chain uses TRBV20-1 with TRBJ1-2, with 7 bases lining up with TRBD1. V gave up 6 bases and J gave up 1 base; unmatched junction bases: 14. The germline V gene has CDR1 DFQATT and CDR2 SNEGSKA (reference sequence). The CDR3 runs to 16 residues. The CDR3 protein is CSADGTPGQYNYGYTF. The DNA of the CDR3 is TGCAGTGCCGACGGGACTCCGGGACAGTATAACTATGGCTACACCTTC.

The chain joins TRBV6-2 or TRBV6-3 to TRBJ1-2; D call uncertain. The CDR3 loop spans 15 amino acids. Trimming took off 2 bases at V and 8 bases at J, with 18 bases between the two ends. Germline CDR1 and CDR2: MNHEY and SVGEGT. CDR3 nucleotide sequence: TGTGCCAGCAGTTACGGAAAGGAGACTATGAGGGGCTACACCTTC. Protein sequence: CASSYGKETMRGYTF.

V gene TRBV4-3 combines with J gene TRBJ2-1, with no clear D. CDR1 LGHNA and CDR2 YSLEER come from the germline V gene. V gave up 0 bases and J gave up 13 bases, with 13 bases separating them. This CDR3 is 13 amino acids long. The CDR3 DNA reads TGCGCCAGCAGCCAAGATCGAGTAGGATCCCAGTTCTTC. Encoded protein: CASSQDRVGSQFF.

V usage is TRBV27 and J usage is TRBJ2-3; D gene uncertain. V was clipped by 7 bases and J by 1 base, with 9 bases between them. The CDR3 has 13 residues. Germline V gene data show CDR1 as MNHEY and CDR2 as SMNVEV (reference sequence). The CDR3 sequence is CASIRPGTDTQYF. The DNA for the CDR3 is TGTGCCAGCATTCGCCCGGGCACAGATACGCAGTATTTT.

This clonotype was observed a handful of times. CDR3 protein: CSARAWPTNEKLFF. In DNA form, the CDR3 reads TGCAGTGCTAGAGCTTGGCCAACTAATGAAAAACTGTTTTTT. The V gene is TRBV20-1, the J gene TRBJ1-4, with no clear D. Germline-derived CDR1 and CDR2 are DFQATT and SNEGSKA (reference sequence). CDR3 size: 14 residues. Trimming stripped 1 base from V and 0 bases from J, with 6 bases between.

The chain links TRBV11-1 to TRBJ2-1, with TRBD2 matching 14 bases. CDR1 is SGHAT, CDR2 FQDESV, per germline (reference sequence). The CDR3 has 21 amino acids. The trim removed 5 bases at V and 2 bases at J, leaving 17 bases unmatched. CDR3 bases: TGTGCCAGCAGCCCCCCTCCCGCGGGACTAGCGGGGGATAGCACCTACAATGAGCAGTTCTTC. Its protein product is CASSPPPAGLAGDSTYNEQFF.

This chain connects TRBV10-3 to TRBJ1-1, with D unresolved. The CDR3 has 13 residues. Trimming removed 3 bases at V and 4 bases at J, with 9 bases between. In germline, CDR1 is ENHRY, CDR2 SYGVKD. The CDR3 DNA reads TGTGCCATCAGTGACCCGGGGAGCACTGAAGCTTTCTTT. Protein sequence: CAISDPGSTEAFF.

The chain couples TRBV3-1 to TRBJ2-1; D not resolved. CDR3 length: 16 residues. With 1 base removed from V and 4 bases from J, the gap between germline ends came to 14 bases. Germline loops: CDR1 LGHDT, CDR2 YNNKEL (reference sequence). CDR3 amino acids: CASSQVFSTGYNEQFF. The DNA of the CDR3 is TGTGCCAGCAGCCAAGTCTTTTCAACTGGGTACAATGAGCAGTTCTTC.

The V gene is TRBV18, the J gene TRBJ2-5; TRBD2 agrees at 7 bases. V shed 4 bases, J shed 5 bases, and the junction held 4 bases outside the gene matches. There are 13 residues in the CDR3. Germline V gene data show CDR1 as KGHSH and CDR2 as LQKENI. The CDR3, as DNA: TGTGCCAGCTCACAAGCGGGATTGGAGACCCAGTACTTC. Protein: CASSQAGLETQYF.